The source of this T cell receptor beta chain is a study of T cell clonality in common variable immunodeficiency. Study-level points and caveats: Compared with controls, CVID subjects had fewer shared TCRbeta clones. CVID patient heterogeneity limited repertoire-clinical complication correlations. Reportedly, TCR beta sequences from common variable immunodeficiency showed fewer deletions and N-nucleotide insertions.

The CDR3 sequence is 17 residues long. CDR1 and CDR2 from the germline V gene are MNHEY and SVGEGT. With 2 bases removed from V and 0 bases from J, the gap between germline ends came to 16 bases. Some clones are missing from TCRdb's copy, which holds only in-frame ones; the method was immunoSEQ multiplex PCR. This sample has about 12,000 clones, each found more than once. This clone has just a few counts. Its target is not known. The read gets to within 3 residues of the CDR3 end, and the germline J gene fills in the rest. Sequencing was done on a sample of peripheral blood mononuclear cells. The chain is built from TRBV6-2 or TRBV6-3 and TRBJ2-5; D is undetermined. This receptor was obtained from a human donor with common variable immunodeficiency. Incomplete CDR3 DNA: TGTGCCAGCAGTTACGGTAGGGCTGTTGGGCACCAAGAGACC. Its protein product is CASSYGRAVGHQET. In full, the CDR3 is CASSYGRAVGHQETQYF.